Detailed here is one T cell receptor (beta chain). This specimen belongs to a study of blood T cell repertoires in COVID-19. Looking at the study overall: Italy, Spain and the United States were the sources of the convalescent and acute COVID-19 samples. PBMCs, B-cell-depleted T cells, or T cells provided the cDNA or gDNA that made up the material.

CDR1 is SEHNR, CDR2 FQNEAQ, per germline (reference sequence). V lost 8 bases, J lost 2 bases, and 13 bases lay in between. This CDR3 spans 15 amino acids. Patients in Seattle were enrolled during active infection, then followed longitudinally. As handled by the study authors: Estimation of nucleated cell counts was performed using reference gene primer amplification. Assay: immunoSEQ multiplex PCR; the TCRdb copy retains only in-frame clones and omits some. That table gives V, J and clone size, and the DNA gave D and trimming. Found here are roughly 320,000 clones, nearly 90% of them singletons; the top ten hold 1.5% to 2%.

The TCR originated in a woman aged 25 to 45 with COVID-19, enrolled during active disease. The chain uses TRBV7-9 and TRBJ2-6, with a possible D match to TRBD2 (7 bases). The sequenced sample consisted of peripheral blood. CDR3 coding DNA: TGTGCCAGCGCTGGGGGGGGCCCTGGGGCCAACGTCCTGACTTTC. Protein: CASAGGGPGANVLTF.